This TCR beta chain comes out of a study of T-cell memory formation after mild COVID-19. Looking at the study overall: TCR clusters were largely donor specific.

TCRdb reprocessed the 5' RACE reads with MiXCR, giving one entry per CDR3 protein. This sample carries about 340,000 distinct CDR3 sequences, 20% of them seen once, and the ten largest clones take over 20%. Trimming cost V 3 bases and J 1 base, with 12 bases left between them. The CDR3 has 15 amino acids. This clonotype has more than one count but fewer than ten. Its specificity is not known. Study-level results: Clones shrinking between day 15 and 85 showed a balanced CD4/CD8 split, and those that grew later tilted toward CD4+. In pre-infection memory, a portion of responding clones appeared, which suggested that cross-reactive memory joined. CM and EM subsets held most contracting CD4+ clones; EMRA held CD8+ ones.

This clonotype was sampled from a man aged 18 to 29 who had mild COVID-19 (a few samples of this study predate the infection). Cell type and time point are not known. This sequence joins TRBV12-3 or TRBV12-4 and TRBJ1-1; D call uncertain. Source material: PBMCs or a T cell subset sorted from them (not recorded which). CDR3 sequence (DNA): TGTGCCAGCAGTTTCAATCCCCTGCAGAACACTGAAGCTTTCTTT. Protein sequence: CASSFNPLQNTEAFF.